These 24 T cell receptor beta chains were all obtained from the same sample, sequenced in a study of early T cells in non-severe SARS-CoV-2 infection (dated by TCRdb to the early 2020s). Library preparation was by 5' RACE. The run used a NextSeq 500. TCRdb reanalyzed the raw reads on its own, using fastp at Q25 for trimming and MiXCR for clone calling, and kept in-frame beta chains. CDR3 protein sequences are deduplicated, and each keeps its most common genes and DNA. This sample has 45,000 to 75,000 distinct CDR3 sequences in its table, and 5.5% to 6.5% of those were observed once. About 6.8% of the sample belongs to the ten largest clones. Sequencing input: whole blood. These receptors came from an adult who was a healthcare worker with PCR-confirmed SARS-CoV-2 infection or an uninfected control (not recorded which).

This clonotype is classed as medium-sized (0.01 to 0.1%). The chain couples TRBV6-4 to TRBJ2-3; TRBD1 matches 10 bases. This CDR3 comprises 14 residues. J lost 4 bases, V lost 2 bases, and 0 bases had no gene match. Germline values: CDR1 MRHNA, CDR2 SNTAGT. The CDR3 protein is CASSDGQGADTQYF. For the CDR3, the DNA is TGTGCCAGCAGTGACGGACAGGGGGCAGATACGCAGTATTTT.

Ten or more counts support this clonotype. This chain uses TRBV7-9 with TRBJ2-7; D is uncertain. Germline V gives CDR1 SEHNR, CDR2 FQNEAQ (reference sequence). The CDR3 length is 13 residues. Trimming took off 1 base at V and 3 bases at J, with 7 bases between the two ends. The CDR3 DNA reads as TGTGCCAGCAGCTTAGGGCACTACTACGAGCAGTACTTC. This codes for CASSLGHYYEQYF.

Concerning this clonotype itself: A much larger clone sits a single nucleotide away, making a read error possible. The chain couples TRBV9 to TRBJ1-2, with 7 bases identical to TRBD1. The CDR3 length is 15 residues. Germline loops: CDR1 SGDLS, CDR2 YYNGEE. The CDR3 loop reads CACRDDRERGYGYTF. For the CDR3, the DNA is TGTGCCTGCAGGGATGACAGGGAGAGAGGCTATGGCTACACCTTC.

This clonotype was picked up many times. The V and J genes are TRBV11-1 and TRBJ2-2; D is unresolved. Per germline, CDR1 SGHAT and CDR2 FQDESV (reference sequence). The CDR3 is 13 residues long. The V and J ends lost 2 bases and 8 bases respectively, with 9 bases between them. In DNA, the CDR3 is TGTGCCAGCAGCTTAATAAGCGAGGGGGAGCTGTTTTTT. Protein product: CASSLISEGELFF.

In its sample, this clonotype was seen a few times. This chain's CDR3 is CASRPEGREAQYF. CDR3 nucleotides: TGTGCCAGCCGCCCCGAGGGACGGGAAGCCCAGTACTTC. V is TRBV2 and J is TRBJ2-5, with D perhaps matching TRBD1 or TRBD2 (5 bases each). The CDR3 is 13 amino acids. Per germline, CDR1 SNHLY and CDR2 FYNNEI. Trimming pared 8 bases from V and 9 bases from J, leaving 19 bases between. Complete variable domain (other parts from reference TRBV2 and TRBJ2-5): EPEVTQTPSHQVTQMGQEVILRCVPISNHLYFYWYRQILGQKVEFLVSFYNNEISEKSEIFDDQFSVERPDGSNFTLKIRSTKLEDSAMYFCASRPEGREAQYFGPGTRLLVL.

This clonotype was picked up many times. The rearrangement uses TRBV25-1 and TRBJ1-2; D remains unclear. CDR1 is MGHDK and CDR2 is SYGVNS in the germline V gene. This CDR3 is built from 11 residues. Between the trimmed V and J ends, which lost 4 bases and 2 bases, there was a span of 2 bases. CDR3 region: CASSANYGYTF. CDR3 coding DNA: TGTGCCAGCAGTGCCAACTATGGCTACACCTTC.

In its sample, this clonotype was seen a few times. The CDR3 spells CASSVDPGTAYGYTF. The CDR3, as DNA: TGTGCCAGCAGCGTCGACCCAGGGACGGCTTATGGCTACACCTTC. This chain links TRBV9 with TRBJ1-2; D possibly corresponds to TRBD1 (5 bases). Looked up from germline, CDR1 is SGDLS and CDR2 is YYNGEE. This CDR3 comprises 15 residues. V was clipped by 2 bases and J by 5 bases, with 16 bases between them. The whole variable domain, filled in from reference TRBV9 and TRBJ1-2, reads DSGVTQTPKHLITATGQRVTLRCSPRSGDLSVYWYQQSLDQGLQFLIQYYNGEERAKGNILERFSAQQFPDLHSELNLSSLELGDSALYFCASSVDPGTAYGYTFGSGTRLTVV.

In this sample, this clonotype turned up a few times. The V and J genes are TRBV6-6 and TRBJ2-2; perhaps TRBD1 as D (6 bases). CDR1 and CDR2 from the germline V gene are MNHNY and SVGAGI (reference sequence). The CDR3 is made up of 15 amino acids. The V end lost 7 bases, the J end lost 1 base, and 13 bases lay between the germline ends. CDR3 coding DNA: TGTGCCAGCACCCAAGGGGGAAAGAACACCGGGGAGCTGTTTTTT. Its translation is CASTQGGKNTGELFF.

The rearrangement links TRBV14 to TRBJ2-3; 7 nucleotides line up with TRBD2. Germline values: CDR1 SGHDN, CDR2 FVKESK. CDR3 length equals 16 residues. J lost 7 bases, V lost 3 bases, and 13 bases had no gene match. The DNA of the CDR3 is TGTGCCAGCAGCCATCGATCATGGGGGGGTGCCTATACGCAGTATTTT. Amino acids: CASSHRSWGGAYTQYF.

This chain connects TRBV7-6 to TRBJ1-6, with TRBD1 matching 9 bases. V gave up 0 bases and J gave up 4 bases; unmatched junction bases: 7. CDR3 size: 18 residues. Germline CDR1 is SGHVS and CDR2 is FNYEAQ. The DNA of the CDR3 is TGTGCCAGCAGCTTAGCACCGTTGGGACAGGGTTATAATTCACCCCTCCACTTT. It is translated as CASSLAPLGQGYNSPLHF.

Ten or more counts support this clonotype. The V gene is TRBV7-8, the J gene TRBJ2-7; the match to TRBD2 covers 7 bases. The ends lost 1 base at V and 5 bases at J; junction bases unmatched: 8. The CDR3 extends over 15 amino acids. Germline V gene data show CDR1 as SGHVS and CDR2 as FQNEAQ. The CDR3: CASSLVGGRGDEQYF. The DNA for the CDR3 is TGTGCCAGCAGCTTAGTTGGCGGGAGAGGGGACGAGCAGTACTTC. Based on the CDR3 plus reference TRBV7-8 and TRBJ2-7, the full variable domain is GAGVSQSPRYKVAKRGQDVALRCDPISGHVSLFWYQQALGQGPEFLTYFQNEAQLDKSGLPSDRFFAERPEGSVSTLKIQRTQQEDSAVYLCASSLVGGRGDEQYFGPGTRLTVT.

The CDR3, as DNA: TGTGCCAGCAGCGGTAGCGGGAGGACGAACACCGGGGAGCTGTTTTTT. It specifies CASSGSGRTNTGELFF. This chain connects TRBV7-2 to TRBJ2-2; TRBD2 matches at 10 bases. The CDR3 has 16 amino acids. Germline trimming cut 5 bases from V and 0 bases from J; bases unmatched to any gene: 3. Looked up from germline, CDR1 is SGHTA and CDR2 is FQGNSA.

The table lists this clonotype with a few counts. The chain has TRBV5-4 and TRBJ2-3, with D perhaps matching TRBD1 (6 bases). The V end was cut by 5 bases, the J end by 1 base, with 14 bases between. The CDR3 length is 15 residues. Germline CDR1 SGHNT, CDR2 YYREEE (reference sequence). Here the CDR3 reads CASSNKGVGTDTQYF. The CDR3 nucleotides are TGTGCCAGCAGTAACAAGGGGGTCGGCACAGATACGCAGTATTTT.

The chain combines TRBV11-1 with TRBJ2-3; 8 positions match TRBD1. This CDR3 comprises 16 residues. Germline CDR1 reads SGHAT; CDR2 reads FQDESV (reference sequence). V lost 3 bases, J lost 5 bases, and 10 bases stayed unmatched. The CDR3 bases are TGTGCCAGCAGCTTTCGGCCAGGGGGCATGGGAGATACGCAGTATTTT. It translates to CASSFRPGGMGDTQYF.

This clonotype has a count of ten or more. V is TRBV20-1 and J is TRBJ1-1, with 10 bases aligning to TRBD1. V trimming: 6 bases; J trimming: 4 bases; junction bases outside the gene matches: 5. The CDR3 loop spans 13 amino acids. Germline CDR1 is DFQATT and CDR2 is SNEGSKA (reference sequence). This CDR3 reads CSAIGQGGTEAFF. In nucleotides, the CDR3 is TGCAGTGCCATCGGACAGGGGGGCACTGAAGCTTTCTTT.

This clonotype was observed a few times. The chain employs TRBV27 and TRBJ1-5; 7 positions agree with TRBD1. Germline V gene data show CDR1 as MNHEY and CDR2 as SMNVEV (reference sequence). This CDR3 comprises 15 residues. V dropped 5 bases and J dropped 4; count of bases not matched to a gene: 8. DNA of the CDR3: TGTGCCAGCAGTCCAGAAGTACAGGGGAATCAGCCCCAGCATTTT. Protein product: CASSPEVQGNQPQHF.

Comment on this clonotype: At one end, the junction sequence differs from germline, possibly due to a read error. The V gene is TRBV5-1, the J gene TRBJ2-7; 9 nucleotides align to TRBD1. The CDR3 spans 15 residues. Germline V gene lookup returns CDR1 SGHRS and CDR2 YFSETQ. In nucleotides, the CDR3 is TGCGCCAACAGCTTCAGGACAGGGGCAGTCGACGAGCAGTACTTC. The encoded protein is CANSFRTGAVDEQYF.

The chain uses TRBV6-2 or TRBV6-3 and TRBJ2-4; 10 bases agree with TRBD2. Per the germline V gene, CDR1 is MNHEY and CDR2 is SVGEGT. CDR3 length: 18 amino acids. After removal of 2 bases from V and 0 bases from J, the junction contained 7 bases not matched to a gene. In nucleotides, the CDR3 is TGTGCCAGCAGTTACGGGACTAGCGACATACTAGCCAAAAACATTCAGTACTTC. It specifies CASSYGTSDILAKNIQYF.

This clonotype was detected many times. CDR3 protein: CASSYWMDRGEATEAFF. The CDR3 bases are TGTGCCAGCAGTTACTGGATGGACAGGGGTGAGGCCACTGAAGCTTTCTTT. The chain combines TRBV6-5 with TRBJ1-1; 9 nucleotides agree with TRBD1. Losses at the gene ends were 1 base for V and 4 bases for J; bases not matched to a gene: 10. Germline V gene data show CDR1 as MNHEY and CDR2 as SVGAGI. The CDR3 is made up of 17 amino acids.

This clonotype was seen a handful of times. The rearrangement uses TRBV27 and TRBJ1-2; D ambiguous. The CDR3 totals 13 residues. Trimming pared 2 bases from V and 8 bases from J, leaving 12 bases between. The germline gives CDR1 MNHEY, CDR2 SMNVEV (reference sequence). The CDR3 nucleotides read TGTGCCAGCAGTTTAACCCGAGCGTCGGGCTACACCTTC. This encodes CASSLTRASGYTF.

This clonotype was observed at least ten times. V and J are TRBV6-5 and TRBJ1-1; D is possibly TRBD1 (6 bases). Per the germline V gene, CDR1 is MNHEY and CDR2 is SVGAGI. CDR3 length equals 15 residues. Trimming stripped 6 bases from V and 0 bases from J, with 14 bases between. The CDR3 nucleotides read TGTGCCAGCAGCCCGCCAGGGGCCATGAACACTGAAGCTTTCTTT. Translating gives CASSPPGAMNTEAFF.

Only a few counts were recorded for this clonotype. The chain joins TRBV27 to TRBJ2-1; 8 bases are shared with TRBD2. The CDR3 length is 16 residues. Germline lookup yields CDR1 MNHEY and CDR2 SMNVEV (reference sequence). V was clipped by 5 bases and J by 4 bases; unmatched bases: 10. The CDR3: CASSGLGGRPYNEQFF. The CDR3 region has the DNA TGTGCCAGCAGTGGTCTTGGCGGGAGGCCTTACAATGAGCAGTTCTTC.

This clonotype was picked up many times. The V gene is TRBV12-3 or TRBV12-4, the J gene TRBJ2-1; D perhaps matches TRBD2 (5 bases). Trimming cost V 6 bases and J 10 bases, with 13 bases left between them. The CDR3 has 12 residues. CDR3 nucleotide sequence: TGTGCCAGCAGCCTTAGCGTCGCAGAGCAGTTCTTC. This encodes CASSLSVAEQFF.

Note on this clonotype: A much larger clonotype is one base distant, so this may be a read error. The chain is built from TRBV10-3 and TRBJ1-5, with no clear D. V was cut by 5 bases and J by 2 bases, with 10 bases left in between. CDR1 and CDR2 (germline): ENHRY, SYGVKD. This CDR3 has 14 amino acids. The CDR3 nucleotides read TGTGCCATCAGTCTTTCGTTCGGCAATCAGCCCCAGCATTTT. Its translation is CAISLSFGNQPQHF.